The 31 T cell receptor beta chains below come from one sample, sequenced in a study of graft-versus-host responses after intestinal transplantation. These TCRs' antigens remain unknown. This table comes from immunoSEQ multiplex PCR, and its TCRdb copy is limited to in-frame clones, with some not included. The profile shows about 90,000 clones, roughly 90% of them singletons. The specimen was unstimulated CD4+ T cells sorted from spleen or lymph node cells, collected before transplant. The receptors originated from a human donor who was the organ donor for an intestinal transplant.

This clone was seen once. The V gene is TRBV2, the J gene TRBJ2-7, with 8 positions matching TRBD2. The trim removed 5 bases at V and 3 bases at J, leaving 9 bases unmatched. Germline V CDR1 and CDR2: SNHLY, FYNNEI. CDR3 length: 15 residues. DNA of the CDR3: TGTGCCAGCAGTTCACAGGGTAGCGGGAACTACGAGCAGTACTTC. This codes for CASSSQGSGNYEQYF. The entire variable domain, with the rest obtained from reference TRBV2 and TRBJ2-7, is as follows: EPEVTQTPSHQVTQMGQEVILRCVPISNHLYFYWYRQILGQKVEFLVSFYNNEISEKSEIFDDQFSVERPDGSNFTLKIRSTKLEDSAMYFCASSSQGSGNYEQYFGPGTRLTVT.

The CDR3 protein is CASSLEYTDTQYF. The CDR3, as DNA: TGTGCCAGCAGCTTGGAATACACAGATACGCAGTATTTT. The chain links TRBV5-4 to TRBJ2-3; D unclear. This CDR3 is 13 amino acids long. Germline V gene sequence: CDR1 SGHNT, CDR2 YYREEE (reference sequence). V was pared by 0 bases and J by 2 bases, with 4 bases between. The variable domain in full, completed from reference TRBV5-4 and TRBJ2-3, reads ETGVTQSPTHLIKTRGQQVTLRCSSQSGHNTVSWYQQALGQGPQFIFQYYREEENGRGNFPPRFSGLQFPNYSSELNVNALELDDSALYLCASSLEYTDTQYFGPGTRLTVL.

This chain links TRBV7-9 with TRBJ1-2; D not resolved. V gave up 4 bases and J gave up 4 bases, with 16 bases separating them. The CDR3 runs to 15 residues. Germline V gene lookup returns CDR1 SEHNR and CDR2 FQNEAQ (reference sequence). The CDR3 reads CASSSVNRGSYGYTF. The CDR3 DNA is TGTGCCAGCAGCTCCGTTAATAGAGGGAGCTATGGCTACACCTTC.

This rearrangement joins TRBV5-6 to TRBJ2-5; D might be TRBD1 (6 bases). CDR1 SGHDT and CDR2 YYEEEE come from the germline V gene. V was trimmed by 2 bases and J by 2 bases, leaving 13 bases between them. The CDR3 covers 15 residues. This CDR3 is CASSFKDSRQETQYF. The CDR3 DNA reads as TGTGCCAGCAGCTTCAAGGACAGCCGGCAAGAGACCCAGTACTTC. Full variable domain (remainder filled in from reference TRBV5-6 and TRBJ2-5): DAGVTQSPTHLIKTRGQQVTLRCSPKSGHDTVSWYQQALGQGPQFIFQYYEEEERQRGNFPDRFSGHQFPNYSSELNVNALLLGDSALYLCASSFKDSRQETQYFGPGTRLLVL.

The J gene is TRBJ1-1, the V gene TRBV30; 9 bases match TRBD1. This CDR3 has 13 amino acids. Trimming removed 3 bases from V and 12 bases from J; junction bases left unmatched: 11. Germline values: CDR1 GTSNPN, CDR2 SVGIG (reference sequence). The CDR3 is CAWRGLGTGLTFF. In DNA, the CDR3 is TGTGCCTGGAGGGGCCTGGGGACAGGGTTGACTTTCTTT.

The chain uses TRBV6-5 and TRBJ2-1; TRBD2 matches 8 bases. V lost 4 bases to trimming and J lost 0 bases; unmatched junction nucleotides: 2. Germline V gene data show CDR1 as MNHEY and CDR2 as SVGAGI. The CDR3 consists of 15 residues. CDR3: CASSSAGASYNEQFF. DNA for the CDR3: TGTGCCAGCAGTTCAGCGGGGGCCTCCTACAATGAGCAGTTCTTC.

This chain connects TRBV6-5 to TRBJ2-7; D is possibly TRBD2 (6 bases). Germline V CDR1 and CDR2: MNHEY, SVGAGI. The CDR3 contains 15 residues. Deletions cut 5 bases from V and 0 bases from J, with 14 bases between. CDR3 DNA: TGTGCCAGCAGTAGACTAGTAGGAAGCTCCTACGAGCAGTACTTC. Translated: CASSRLVGSSYEQYF.

This chain uses TRBV21-1 with TRBJ1-5; the tabulated D call, TRBD1, remains unverified against the DNA. TRBV21-1 is assigned pseudogene status. The CDR3 sequence is 15 residues long. CDR3 DNA: TGTGCCAGCAGCGCCAATTCCAACAGGGGGTGGCCCCAGCATTTT. Residues: CASSANSNRGWPQHF.

The V gene is TRBV30, the J gene TRBJ2-5; TRBD2 matches 13 bases. The CDR3 is made up of 14 amino acids. V lost 3 bases, J lost 3 bases, and 1 base stayed unmatched. Per the germline V gene, CDR1 is GTSNPN and CDR2 is SVGIG (reference sequence). The CDR3 region has the DNA TGTGCCTGGAGACTAGCGGGAGGGGAAGAGACCCAGTACTTC. It specifies CAWRLAGGEETQYF.

The V and J genes are TRBV6-6 and TRBJ2-5; tentatively, D is TRBD1 (5 bases). Germline assignment: CDR1 MNHNY and CDR2 SVGAGI (reference sequence). V lost 4 bases and J lost 1, with 16 bases in between. The CDR3 loop spans 16 amino acids. The CDR3 protein is CASSSNIRTFQETQYF. CDR3 bases: TGTGCCAGCAGTTCGAACATCAGGACATTCCAAGAGACCCAGTACTTC.

This CDR3 is CASSKDRVRIRGKSPGANVLTF. CDR3 DNA sequence: TGTGCCAGCAGCAAGGACAGGGTTAGGATCCGCGGCAAGAGCCCTGGGGCCAACGTCCTGACTTTC. The chain is built from TRBV7-3 and TRBJ2-6; 8 bases fit TRBD1. The length of the CDR3 is 22 residues. Germline V gene lookup returns CDR1 SGHTA and CDR2 FQGTGA. Losses at the gene ends were 5 bases for V and 2 bases for J; bases not matched to a gene: 23.

The rearrangement links TRBV9 to TRBJ1-2; TRBD1 agrees at 8 bases. J was trimmed by 5 bases and V by 7 bases; bases with no gene match: 4. Germline CDR1 and CDR2: SGDLS and YYNGEE. CDR3 length: 12 residues. The CDR3 region is CASSGTGYGYTF. DNA of the CDR3: TGTGCCAGCTCCGGGACAGGTTATGGCTACACCTTC.

The chain uses TRBV25-1 and TRBJ2-3; D call uncertain. The V gene lost 7 bases and the J gene lost 2 bases, with 10 bases spanning the gap. Germline CDR1 is MGHDK and CDR2 is SYGVNS. The CDR3 has 13 residues. DNA for the CDR3: TGTGCCAGCAAACTCCTGTCCACAGATACGCAGTATTTT. Translation gives CASKLLSTDTQYF.

The chain is built from TRBV19 and TRBJ2-7; D is ambiguous. The V end was cut by 10 bases, the J end by 1 base, with 14 bases between. The CDR3 has 13 amino acids. The germline V gene encodes CDR1 LNHDA and CDR2 SQIVND (reference sequence). CDR3 protein: CATGRRQSYEQYF. The DNA of the CDR3 is TGTGCCACCGGAAGGCGGCAGTCCTACGAGCAGTACTTC.

This sequence joins TRBV7-9 and TRBJ2-3; D gene uncertain. Germline CDR1 is SEHNR and CDR2 is FQNEAQ (reference sequence). The CDR3 runs to 13 residues. The V gene lost 0 bases and the J gene lost 2 bases, with 3 bases spanning the gap. In DNA form, the CDR3 reads TGTGCCAGCAGCTTAGCTAACACAGATACGCAGTATTTT. Its translation: CASSLANTDTQYF. The full variable domain, in which reference TRBV7-9 and TRBJ2-3 provide the parts outside the CDR3, is DTGVSQNPRHKITKRGQNVTFRCDPISEHNRLYWYRQTLGQGPEFLTYFQNEAQLEKSRLLSDRFSAERPKGSFSTLEIQRTEQGDSAMYLCASSLANTDTQYFGPGTRLTVL.

This chain connects TRBV4-1 to TRBJ1-4; D is unresolved. This CDR3 region has 15 residues. V lost 0 bases, J lost 5 bases, and 10 bases lay in between. Germline V CDR1 and CDR2: MGHRA, YSYEKL. DNA for the CDR3: TGCGCCAGCAGCCAAGAGCCAGGAAGAAATGAAAAACTGTTTTTT. Its protein is CASSQEPGRNEKLFF.

V is TRBV14 and J is TRBJ1-2; unclear D gene. The CDR3 has 17 residues. Germline assignment: CDR1 SGHDN and CDR2 FVKESK. V shed 1 base and J shed 5 bases, with 20 bases lying between them. The CDR3 region has the DNA TGTGCCAGCAGCCAAGTGCCCAGCGCAGGAGGCGAGTATGGCTACACCTTC. Translation gives CASSQVPSAGGEYGYTF.

This clone was detected only once. This rearrangement joins TRBV5-1 to TRBJ2-3; 8 nucleotides match TRBD2. The ends lost 2 bases at V and 1 base at J; junction bases unmatched: 3. CDR1 and CDR2 from the germline V gene are SGHRS and YFSETQ. The CDR3 extends over 15 amino acids. The CDR3 nucleotides read TGCGCCAGCAGCTTTTCGCGGGGGGGCACAGATACGCAGTATTTT. It specifies CASSFSRGGTDTQYF.

The chain combines TRBV19 with TRBJ2-5; TRBD2 matches 8 bases. Trimming removed 5 bases from V and 0 bases from J; junction bases left unmatched: 11. There are 17 residues in the CDR3. Germline CDR1 reads LNHDA; CDR2 reads SQIVND (reference sequence). The CDR3 bases are TGTGCCAGTAGTTATACTAGCGGAAGACCAAACCAAGAGACCCAGTACTTC. Translating it yields CASSYTSGRPNQETQYF.

The chain combines TRBV12-5 with TRBJ2-3; the D gene is possibly TRBD2 (6 bases). The germline gives CDR1 LGHNT, CDR2 FRNRAP. Trimming pared 3 bases from V and 1 base from J, leaving 14 bases between. The CDR3 loop spans 16 amino acids. CDR3 loop: CASGFPWGTGTDTQYF. The CDR3 DNA is TGTGCTAGTGGTTTCCCCTGGGGGACTGGCACAGATACGCAGTATTTT.

This chain uses TRBV5-4 with TRBJ2-2; weak D call: TRBD2 (6 bases). The CDR3 has 13 residues. The germline V gene encodes CDR1 SGHNT and CDR2 YYREEE (reference sequence). The V and J ends lost 3 bases and 7 bases respectively, with 10 bases between them. CDR3 sequence (DNA): TGTGCCAGCAGCTATGGGACTTACGGGGAGCTGTTTTTT. Translating gives CASSYGTYGELFF.

The chain combines TRBV6-6 with TRBJ2-7, with TRBD1 matching 11 bases. The germline V gene encodes CDR1 MNHNY and CDR2 SVGAGI (reference sequence). The CDR3 has 16 residues. With V trimmed by 2 bases and J by 4 bases, 7 bases remained unmatched. The CDR3 here is CASSYTAGTGGYEQYF. CDR3 DNA: TGTGCCAGCAGTTACACCGCCGGGACAGGGGGTTACGAGCAGTACTTC.

This rearrangement joins TRBV7-9 to TRBJ2-4; 9 bases align to TRBD1. The germline V gene has CDR1 SEHNR and CDR2 FQNEAQ (reference sequence). Unmatched junction bases numbered 7, after V lost 3 bases and J lost 7 bases. This CDR3 region has 15 residues. CDR3 amino acids: CASSLHGQGQNIQYF. CDR3 DNA: TGTGCCAGCAGCTTGCACGGACAGGGGCAGAACATTCAGTACTTC.

The chain uses TRBV5-4 and TRBJ1-2; D is possibly TRBD1 (5 bases). V was pared by 0 bases and J by 2 bases, with 8 bases between. This CDR3 comprises 14 residues. CDR1 is SGHNT and CDR2 is YYREEE in the germline V gene (reference sequence). Written as DNA, the CDR3 is TGTGCCAGCAGCTTGGGGGGCGCAAACTATGGCTACACCTTC. Translating gives CASSLGGANYGYTF.

The rearrangement links TRBV4-1 to TRBJ2-6; D remains ambiguous. Germline V gene data show CDR1 as MGHRA and CDR2 as YSYEKL. This CDR3 region has 17 residues. The ends were cut back, 1 base at V and 0 bases at J, with 10 bases in the middle. The CDR3 DNA follows: TGCGCCAGCAGCCAAGGTACAGTCAGCTCTGGGGCCAACGTCCTGACTTTC. Residues: CASSQGTVSSGANVLTF.

The chain combines TRBV29-1 with TRBJ2-3; D might be TRBD2 (6 bases). There are 16 residues in the CDR3. The germline V gene encodes CDR1 SQVTM and CDR2 ANQGSEA. V was shortened by 7 bases and J by 3 bases, with 23 bases between the two germline ends. The CDR3 nucleotides read TGCAGCGCAAAGCCCCGGGAGAAGCTGAGGACAGATACGCAGTATTTT. Translating it yields CSAKPREKLRTDTQYF.

This clone was found a few times. V and J are TRBV5-1 and TRBJ1-4; weak D call: TRBD1 (6 bases). Trimming removed 0 bases at V and 8 bases at J, with 11 bases between. This CDR3 spans 14 amino acids. Germline V lookup: CDR1 SGHRS, CDR2 YFSETQ. CDR3 residues: CASSLVQGPEKLFF. CDR3 sequence (DNA): TGCGCCAGCAGCTTGGTTCAGGGGCCCGAAAAACTGTTTTTT.

This chain links TRBV7-3 with TRBJ2-7; 8 positions match TRBD1. This CDR3 comprises 13 residues. The ends lost 5 bases at V and 3 bases at J; junction bases unmatched: 3. Germline loops: CDR1 SGHTA, CDR2 FQGTGA. The CDR3 loop is CASSPGQGYEQYF. For the CDR3, the DNA is TGTGCCAGCAGCCCCGGACAGGGCTACGAGCAGTACTTC.

The chain combines TRBV7-3 with TRBJ1-1, with TRBD1 as a possible D gene (5 bases). V lost 4 bases to trimming and J lost 1 base, with 7 bases between them. CDR1 and CDR2 (germline): SGHTA, FQGTGA. CDR3 size: 13 residues. CDR3 protein: CASSSDRNTEAFF. The CDR3 DNA sequence: TGTGCCAGCAGCTCTGACAGGAACACTGAAGCTTTCTTT.

This clone was observed a few times. V is TRBV4-2 and J is TRBJ2-2; 8 bases fit TRBD2. Germline V gives CDR1 LGHNA, CDR2 YNFKEQ. This CDR3 spans 16 amino acids. V was pared by 1 base and J by 7 bases, with 8 bases of the junction left unmatched. In DNA form, the CDR3 reads TGTGCCAGCAGCCAAGCCTACGGGAGGGCTGGCGGGGAGCTGTTTTTT. Translated: CASSQAYGRAGGELFF.

This chain connects TRBV7-3 to TRBJ2-1; D ambiguous. The length of the CDR3 is 15 residues. Germline V gene sequence: CDR1 SGHTA, CDR2 FQGTGA. Trimming removed 2 bases at V and 0 bases at J, with 8 bases between. The CDR3 DNA sequence: TGTGCCAGCAGCTTAGACTTCAGCTCCTACAATGAGCAGTTCTTC. Amino acids: CASSLDFSSYNEQFF.